A single sample is the source of the 10 T cell receptor beta chains below, sequenced in a study of blood T cell repertoires in COVID-19. Generated by immunoSEQ multiplex PCR, the TCRdb table keeps only in-frame clones and is missing some. The table includes about 170,000 clones, 65% to 85% detected once. The sequencing input was peripheral blood. Receptors originate from a woman between 65 and 79 years old who had recovered from COVID-19.

The CDR3 DNA is TGCGCCAGCAGCGGAGGGACTTTCCTCACCGGGGAGCTGTTTTTT. Its protein product is CASSGGTFLTGELFF. J is TRBJ2-2 and V is TRBV5-1; D may be TRBD2 (6 bases). The CDR3 length is 15 residues. V lost 4 bases and J 4 bases, leaving 14 bases between the germline ends. Germline V lookup: CDR1 SGHRS, CDR2 YFSETQ. Variable domain in full (rest from reference TRBV5-1 and TRBJ2-2): KAGVTQTPRYLIKTRGQQVTLSCSPISGHRSVSWYQQTPGQGLQFLFEYFSETQRNKGNFPGRFSGRQFSNSRSEMNVSTLELGDSALYLCASSGGTFLTGELFFGEGSRLTVL.

This chain joins TRBV5-1 and TRBJ2-1, with 8 bases matching TRBD2. Per germline, CDR1 SGHRS and CDR2 YFSETQ. This CDR3 has 13 residues. V shed 7 bases and J 2 bases; nucleotides not matched to a gene: 2. Here the CDR3 DNA reads TGCGCCAGCGGGCGGGAGGCCTACAATGAGCAGTTCTTC. This translates into CASGREAYNEQFF.

In this sample, this clone turned up once. V and J are TRBV7-3 and TRBJ1-1; no definite D call. The length of the CDR3 is 13 residues. The germline CDR1 and CDR2 sequences are SGHTA and FQGTGA. Between the trimmed V and J ends, which lost 4 bases and 0 bases, there was a span of 6 bases. The CDR3 DNA follows: TGTGCCAGCAGCTCTAATATGAACACTGAAGCTTTCTTT. It specifies CASSSNMNTEAFF. The full variable domain, rest sourced from reference TRBV7-3 and TRBJ1-1, is GAGVSQTPSNKVTEKGKYVELRCDPISGHTALYWYRQSLGQGPEFLIYFQGTGAADDSGLPNDRFFAVRPEGSVSTLKIQRTERGDSAVYLCASSSNMNTEAFFGQGTRLTVV.

The chain uses TRBV7-6 and TRBJ2-2; TRBD2 aligns across 14 bases. This CDR3 region has 19 residues. Trimming removed 4 bases from V and 4 bases from J; junction bases left unmatched: 11. Germline CDR1 is SGHVS and CDR2 is FNYEAQ. CDR3 sequence: CASSSTPTSGRAGTGELFF. CDR3 nucleotides: TGTGCCAGCAGCTCTACACCGACTAGCGGGAGGGCAGGCACCGGGGAGCTGTTTTTT.

The gene calls are TRBV7-2 and TRBJ2-7; 10 bases are a match to TRBD1. This CDR3 has 15 amino acids. With 1 base clipped from V and 1 base from J, the junction kept 1 base outside the gene matches. Germline V gene data show CDR1 as SGHTA and CDR2 as FQGNSA. In DNA form, the CDR3 reads TGTGCCAGCAGCTTAGGGGGACAGGGGTCCTACGAGCAGTACTTC. As protein: CASSLGGQGSYEQYF.

The rearrangement uses TRBV30 and TRBJ1-1, with D possibly TRBD1 on 6 matching bases. From germline, CDR1 is GTSNPN and CDR2 SVGIG (reference sequence). V dropped 0 bases and J dropped 4 bases, with 18 bases sitting between them. CDR3 length equals 16 residues. This CDR3 is CAWSVGGGGARTEAFF. The CDR3 DNA is TGTGCCTGGAGTGTCGGCGGCGGGGGGGCGCGCACTGAAGCTTTCTTT.

The genes are TRBV7-9 and TRBJ2-7; tentative D call: TRBD2 (6 bases). Trimming left V 5 bases short and J 7 bases short, with 30 bases between. This CDR3 is 18 amino acids long. Looked up from germline, CDR1 is SEHNR and CDR2 is FQNEAQ (reference sequence). The CDR3 loop is CASSRPGLTDESAGEQYF. The CDR3 region has the DNA TGTGCCAGCAGCCGTCCCGGGTTGACAGACGAGTCGGCGGGAGAGCAGTACTTC.

V and J are TRBV28 and TRBJ1-2; 7 nucleotides align to TRBD1. The ends lost 7 bases at V and 2 bases at J; junction bases unmatched: 7. The CDR3 extends over 14 amino acids. The germline CDR1 and CDR2 sequences are MDHEN and SYDVKM. The CDR3 loop is CASTIGGQNYGYTF. CDR3 DNA sequence: TGTGCCAGCACCATCGGGGGACAGAACTATGGCTACACCTTC.

This chain links TRBV11-3 with TRBJ2-7; weak D call: TRBD2 (7 bases). V lost 5 bases and J lost 7, with 24 bases in between. Germline CDR1 is SGHNT and CDR2 is YENEEA. This CDR3 has 16 amino acids. CDR3 sequence reads: CASSPGGLASPGEQYF. The CDR3 DNA is TGTGCCAGCAGCCCCGGGGGGCTAGCCAGCCCGGGTGAGCAGTACTTC.

The chain employs TRBV30 and TRBJ1-2; no definite D call. The V and J ends lost 0 bases and 2 bases respectively, with 10 bases between them. Germline V gene data show CDR1 as GTSNPN and CDR2 as SVGIG (reference sequence). The CDR3 has 14 residues. CDR3 nucleotides: TGTGCCTGGAGTGTGAGGAGAGGGAACTATGGCTACACCTTC. Amino acid sequence: CAWSVRRGNYGYTF.